This T cell receptor (beta chain) was sequenced in a study of T-cell reconstitution after alpha-beta-depleted transplantation in children. Preparation of the TCRbeta library was carried out with unique molecular identifiers. In TCRdb, the PCR reads were re-called with MiXCR into one record per CDR3 protein. The sample includes 610,000 or so distinct CDR3 sequences, roughly a quarter of them seen just once. V was pared by 8 bases and J by 5 bases, with 15 bases between. Germline V gene data show CDR1 as ENHRY and CDR2 as SYGVKD. The CDR3 loop spans 13 amino acids. Specimen: PBMCs, collected before TCRalphabeta/CD19-depleted stem cell transplant. The gene calls are TRBV10-3 and TRBJ2-5; no clear D gene. The clonotype was recovered from a boy in the first two years of life with Wiskott-Aldrich syndrome, due to receive a stem cell transplant. The CDR3 DNA is TGTGCCATCGGTGGTAGGGATTCCGAGACCCAGTACTTC. Translation gives CAIGGRDSETQYF.